These 22 T cell receptor beta chains came from one sample sequenced in a study of T cell repertoires in cytomegalovirus infection. TCRdb re-derived calls from the reads in MiXCR, one entry per CDR3 protein. Here the sample spans around 900,000 distinct CDR3 sequences, approximately 33% being singletons. These receptors' targets are unknown. This specimen consisted of cultured CD8+ T cells from PBMCs, obtained from culture after CMV antigen stimulation. Every receptor here comes from a human donor in good health (CMV status not recorded). Some clones in this sample may be carry-over from other donors' samples.

CDR3 region: CASSINRANSYEQYF. The CDR3 DNA is TGTGCCAGTAGTATAAACAGGGCAAACTCCTACGAGCAGTACTTC. The chain is built from TRBV19 and TRBJ2-7; weak D call: TRBD1 (6 bases). The CDR3 runs to 15 residues. Germline V gives CDR1 LNHDA, CDR2 SQIVND (reference sequence). Trimming shortened V by 2 bases and J by 0 bases, and 11 bases separated the two germline ends.

This clonotype showed up just a few times. J is TRBJ2-3 and V is TRBV15; 16 nucleotides align to TRBD2. J gave up 0 bases and V 3 bases, and 9 bases lay outside the gene matches. Looked up from germline, CDR1 is LNHNV and CDR2 is YYDKDF (reference sequence). There are 20 residues in the CDR3. Here the CDR3 DNA reads TGTGCCACCAGCAGGGGCCCGGGACTAGCGGGGGGGGTTAGCACAGATACGCAGTATTTT. Encoded protein: CATSRGPGLAGGVSTDTQYF.

A few counts support this clonotype. The J gene is TRBJ2-1, the V gene TRBV28; the match to TRBD2 covers 9 bases. Germline V gene lookup returns CDR1 MDHEN and CDR2 SYDVKM. The CDR3 sequence is 14 residues long. The V and J ends lost 5 bases and 6 bases, in that order; junction bases with no gene match: 5. The CDR3 spells CASSTGLATNEQFF. The CDR3 coding sequence is TGTGCCAGCAGTACGGGACTAGCAACCAATGAGCAGTTCTTC.

This clonotype was counted many times. As DNA, the CDR3 is TGTGCCAGCAGTTACGGGGCAGGGGCTCCCTCAGGCGAGCAGTACGTC. Its protein product is CASSYGAGAPSGEQYV. V is TRBV6-6 and J is TRBJ2-7, with a weak D call TRBD1 (6 bases). Between the trimmed V and J ends, which lost 2 bases and 6 bases, there was a span of 20 bases. Germline CDR1 MNHNY, CDR2 SVGAGI (reference sequence). The length of the CDR3 is 16 residues.

This clonotype was seen many times. The V call is TRBV28, the J call TRBJ2-7; D not certain. Looked up from germline, CDR1 is MDHEN and CDR2 is SYDVKM. The CDR3 spans 14 residues. V was pared by 4 bases and J by 4 bases, with 14 bases between. The CDR3 sequence: CASSSIAGSYEQYV. CDR3 DNA: TGTGCCAGCAGTTCCATTGCTGGATCTTACGAGCAGTACGTC.

This rearrangement joins TRBV3-1 to TRBJ2-3, with D possibly called TRBD1 or TRBD2 (7 bases each). The length of the CDR3 is 16 residues. V was cut by 4 bases and J by 3 bases, with 17 bases left in between. CDR1 is LGHDT and CDR2 is YNNKEL in the germline V gene (reference sequence). In DNA form, the CDR3 reads TGTGCCAGCAGCCCTCTCGGGGAGGGGGCGACAGATACGCAGTATTTT. It encodes CASSPLGEGATDTQYF.

This clonotype appeared a few times. CDR3: CATSRPPASGGAMRELFF. The CDR3 DNA is TGTGCCACCAGCAGACCCCCGGCTAGCGGGGGGGCCATGAGGGAGCTGTTTTTT. The chain combines TRBV15 with TRBJ2-2, with 12 bases identical to TRBD2. This CDR3 region has 18 residues. In germline, CDR1 is LNHNV, CDR2 YYDKDF (reference sequence). Germline trimming cut 2 bases from V and 9 bases from J; bases unmatched to any gene: 13.

This chain links TRBV6-9 with TRBJ1-1; TRBD1 might be the D (6 bases). Germline V lookup: CDR1 MNHGY, CDR2 SVAAGI. This CDR3 region has 18 residues. Trimming removed 2 bases from V and 0 bases from J, with 19 bases in between. The CDR3 bases are TGTGCCAGCAGTTATCCCGGTGACAGGACGTTCATGAACACTGAAGCTTTCTTT. Its translation: CASSYPGDRTFMNTEAFF.

V is TRBV19 and J is TRBJ2-1, with 8 bases aligning to TRBD1. The CDR3 length is 14 residues. CDR1 and CDR2 (germline): LNHDA, SQIVND (reference sequence). V dropped 7 bases and J dropped 9; count of bases not matched to a gene: 11. CDR3 nucleotides: TGTGCCAGTATGGAACAGGGGGAAGAGGGTGAGCAGTTCTTC. The encoded protein is CASMEQGEEGEQFF.

There are a few counts of this clonotype. The chain links TRBV11-2 to TRBJ2-2, with D possibly being TRBD1 or TRBD2 (6 bases each). CDR3 length equals 15 residues. Germline V lookup: CDR1 SGHAT, CDR2 FQNNGV. V lost 5 bases to trimming and J lost 3 bases, with 13 bases between them. Here the CDR3 DNA reads TGTGCCAGCAGCCCCGAGGGGGGCGACACCGGGGAGCTGTTTTTT. This gives the protein CASSPEGGDTGELFF.

V usage is TRBV5-6 and J usage is TRBJ1-5; TRBD1 matches at 10 bases. V lost 0 bases and J lost 8; bases outside the gene matches: 8. The CDR3 consists of 16 residues. Looked up from germline, CDR1 is SGHDT and CDR2 is YYEEEE. In nucleotides, the CDR3 is TGTGCCAGCAGCTTGGCTAGACAGGGGGCAAGGGAGCCCCAGCATTTT. Protein: CASSLARQGAREPQHF.

This clonotype was detected only a few times. The chain combines TRBV11-1 with TRBJ1-2; D possibly corresponds to TRBD1 (5 bases). This CDR3 comprises 15 residues. The germline CDR1 and CDR2 sequences are SGHAT and FQDESV (reference sequence). Trimming took off 3 bases at V and 6 bases at J, with 17 bases between the two ends. As DNA, the CDR3 is TGTGCCAGCAGCTTTTCTTCGGGGGTCGTCGATGGCTACACCTTC. Translating gives CASSFSSGVVDGYTF.

The genes are TRBV27 and TRBJ2-4; 9 bases map to TRBD1. Trimming at V came to 5 bases and at J to 1 base, leaving 12 bases not matched to a gene. This CDR3 spans 18 amino acids. CDR1 MNHEY and CDR2 SMNVEV come from the germline V gene (reference sequence). CDR3 sequence (DNA): TGTGCCAGCAGTCCGGGACAGGGTAATGGTTGGGCCAAAAACATTCAGTACTTC. Translation gives CASSPGQGNGWAKNIQYF.

This clonotype was seen a few times. This sequence joins TRBV5-1 and TRBJ2-1; D could derive from TRBD1 or TRBD2 (5 bases each). The CDR3 loop spans 14 amino acids. Trimming removed 2 bases from V and 8 bases from J, with 14 bases in between. Germline-derived CDR1 and CDR2 are SGHRS and YFSETQ. The CDR3 reads CASSFGGEMDEQFF. The CDR3 nucleotides read TGCGCCAGCAGCTTTGGGGGAGAGATGGATGAGCAGTTCTTC.

The genes are TRBV28 and TRBJ2-1, with D unresolved. Germline CDR1 is MDHEN and CDR2 is SYDVKM. Trimming removed 2 bases from V and 3 bases from J, with 11 bases in between. The CDR3 has 15 amino acids. Here the CDR3 reads CASSLLPPNYNEQFF. The CDR3 region has the DNA TGTGCCAGCAGTTTACTGCCACCCAACTACAATGAGCAGTTCTTC.

V is TRBV7-6 and J is TRBJ2-2; 15 bases are shared with TRBD2. V shed 5 bases, J shed 6 bases, and the junction held 10 bases outside the gene matches. The CDR3 runs 18 residues. The germline gives CDR1 SGHVS, CDR2 FNYEAQ. CDR3 nucleotide sequence: TGTGCCAGCAGCCCAGTCCGGACTAGCGGGGGGGGTCCCGGGGAGCTGTTTTTT. Encoded protein: CASSPVRTSGGGPGELFF.

This clonotype was observed a handful of times. The rearrangement joins TRBV7-2 to TRBJ2-3; D is unclear. V lost 2 bases and J 0 bases, leaving 9 bases between the germline ends. The CDR3 is 15 residues long. Germline assignment: CDR1 SGHTA and CDR2 FQGNSA. The CDR3 sequence is CASSLRDFSTDTQYF. CDR3 coding DNA: TGTGCCAGCAGCTTAAGGGATTTTAGCACAGATACGCAGTATTTT. Complete variable domain (other parts from reference TRBV7-2 and TRBJ2-3): GAGVSQSPSNKVTEKGKDVELRCDPISGHTALYWYRQSLGQGLEFLIYFQGNSAPDKSGLPSDRFSAERTGGSVSTLTIQRTQQEDSAVYLCASSLRDFSTDTQYFGPGTRLTVL.

This chain connects TRBV5-5 to TRBJ2-7, with 11 nucleotides matching TRBD2. The CDR3 is 15 amino acids. Germline V gene data show CDR1 as SGHKS and CDR2 as YYEKEE (reference sequence). J lost 2 bases, V lost 2 bases, and 3 bases had no gene match. The CDR3 DNA reads as TGTGCCAGCAGCTTAGAGACTAGCGGGACCTACGAGCAGTACTTC. This codes for CASSLETSGTYEQYF.

The J gene is TRBJ2-1, the V gene TRBV27; tentatively, D is TRBD1 or TRBD2 (5 bases each). CDR1 and CDR2 (germline): MNHEY, SMNVEV (reference sequence). There are 15 residues in the CDR3. Trimming left V 3 bases short and J 5 bases short, with 14 bases between. The CDR3 sequence: CASSFSPRGDNEQFF. The CDR3 DNA reads TGTGCCAGCAGTTTCTCCCCCAGAGGGGACAATGAGCAGTTCTTC.

The CDR3 reads CASSQDRIGSYGYTF. DNA for the CDR3: TGTGCCAGCAGCCAAGACCGAATAGGGAGTTATGGCTACACCTTC. This chain uses TRBV3-1 with TRBJ1-2, with no clear D. The CDR3 covers 15 residues. Germline CDR1 LGHDT, CDR2 YNNKEL (reference sequence). V gave up 0 bases and J gave up 5 bases, with 13 bases separating them.

At least ten counts were recorded for this clonotype. The rearrangement joins TRBV6-1 to TRBJ2-7, with TRBD2 as a possible D gene (5 bases). The CDR3 sequence is 14 residues long. The germline V gene has CDR1 MNHNS and CDR2 SASEGT. V lost 6 bases to trimming and J lost 1 base, with 13 bases between them. This CDR3 reads CASRDWRGSYEQYV. The DNA of the CDR3 is TGTGCCAGCAGGGACTGGAGAGGTTCCTACGAGCAGTACGTC.

This clonotype was seen a few times. This chain joins TRBV12-3 or TRBV12-4 and TRBJ2-5; D gene unclear. The CDR3 consists of 14 residues. Between the trimmed V and J ends, which lost 1 base and 1 base, there was a span of 7 bases. CDR3: CASSLVNAQETQYF. As DNA, the CDR3 is TGTGCCAGCAGTTTAGTTAATGCCCAAGAGACCCAGTACTTC.